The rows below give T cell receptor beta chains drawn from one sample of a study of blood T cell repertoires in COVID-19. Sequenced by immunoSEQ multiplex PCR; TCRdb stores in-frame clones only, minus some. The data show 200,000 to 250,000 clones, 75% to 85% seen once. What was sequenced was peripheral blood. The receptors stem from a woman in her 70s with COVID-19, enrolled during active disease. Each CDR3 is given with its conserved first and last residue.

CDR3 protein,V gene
CASSYSQVGYEQYF,TRBV6-5
CASSLDTSVRRF,TRBV7-9
CASSLTSGRTYNEQFF,TRBV5-4
CASSKGLAGGQRTYEQYF,TRBV21-1
CASSLDRSGNTIYF,TRBV11-2
CTSSQDHPFGGSPLHF,TRBV1
CASNPGQGGNYGYTF,TRBV6-5
CASSTGTGSYEQYF,TRBV19
CASSLDRAYEQYF,TRBV7-9
CASLPSLLGGPVGETQYF,TRBV2
CASSYNRGDTEAFF,TRBV6-6
CASSPPPVPNTGELFF,TRBV19
CASSNGRGLRSTEAFF,TRBV19
CAISDSTSGSRYKQYF,TRBV10-3
CASSGTKQGTSYGYTF,TRBV2
CAISDPRGLGTEAFF,TRBV10-3
CASSLLNTPGGYTF,TRBV7-9